This T cell receptor beta chain was documented in a study of T cell repertoires in cytomegalovirus infection. As for the study in general: Public TCR beta signatures indicated both CMV infection and matching HLA type.

Notes on this clonotype: Its antigen remains unknown.

Whole-study findings and limits: The ex vivo response was dominated by HLA-C-restricted CMV-specific TCR beta clonotypes. Cumulative frequency (of public TCR beta family members) identified carriers of CMV plus the relevant HLA.

MiXCR, run by TCRdb on the reads, gives a single entry per CDR3 protein. The sample carries about 450,000 distinct CDR3 sequences, 25% to 40% recorded once. Trimming removed 5 bases from V and 6 bases from J, with 13 bases in between. The CDR3 spans 13 residues. Per the germline V gene, CDR1 is SNHLY and CDR2 is FYNNEI. The source of this sequence is a human donor in good health (CMV status not recorded). Some clones in this sample may be carry-over from other donors' samples. The source material was PBMCs. The chain joins TRBV2 to TRBJ1-1; tentative D call: TRBD1 (5 bases). The CDR3 is CASSLTVGAEAFF. The CDR3 DNA reads as TGTGCCAGCAGTCTGACAGTAGGCGCTGAAGCTTTCTTT.